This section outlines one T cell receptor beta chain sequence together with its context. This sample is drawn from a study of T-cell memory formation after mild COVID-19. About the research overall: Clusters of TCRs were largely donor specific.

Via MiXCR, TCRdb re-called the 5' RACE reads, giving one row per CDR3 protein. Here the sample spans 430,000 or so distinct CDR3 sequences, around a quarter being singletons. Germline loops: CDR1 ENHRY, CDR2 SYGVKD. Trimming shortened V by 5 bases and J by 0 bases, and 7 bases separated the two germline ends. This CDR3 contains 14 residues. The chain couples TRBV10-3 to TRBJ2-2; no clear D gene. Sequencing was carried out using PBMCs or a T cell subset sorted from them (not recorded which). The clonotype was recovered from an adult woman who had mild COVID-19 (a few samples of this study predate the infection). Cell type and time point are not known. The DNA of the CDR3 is TGTGCCATCAGTCCAATGCCGAACACCGGGGAGCTGTTTTTT. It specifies CAISPMPNTGELFF.